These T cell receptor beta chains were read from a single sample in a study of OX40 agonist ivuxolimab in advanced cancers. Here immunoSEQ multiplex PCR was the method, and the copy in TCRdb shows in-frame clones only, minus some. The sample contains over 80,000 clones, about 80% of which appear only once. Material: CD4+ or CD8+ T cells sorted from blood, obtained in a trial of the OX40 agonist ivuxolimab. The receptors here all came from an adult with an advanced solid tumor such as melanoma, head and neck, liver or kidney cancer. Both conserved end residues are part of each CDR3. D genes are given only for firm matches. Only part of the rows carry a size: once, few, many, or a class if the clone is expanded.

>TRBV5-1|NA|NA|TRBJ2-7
CASSLVAGAHEQYF
TGCGCCAGCAGCTTGGTAGCAGGGGCGCACGAGCAGTACTTC
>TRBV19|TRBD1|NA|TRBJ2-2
CASSTRDRGVGELFF
TGTGCCAGTAGTACCCGGGACAGGGGGGTCGGGGAGCTGTTTTTT
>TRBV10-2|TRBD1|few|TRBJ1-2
CASSRTGDGYGYTF
TGCGCCAGCAGCCGGACAGGGGATGGCTATGGCTACACCTTC
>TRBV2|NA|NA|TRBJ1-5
CASSQEGVVQPQHF
TGCGCCAGCAGCCAAGAAGGGGTGGTTCAGCCCCAGCATTTT
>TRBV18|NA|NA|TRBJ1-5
CASSLKAVNQPQHF
TGTGCCAGCTCACTCAAGGCAGTCAATCAGCCCCAGCATTTT
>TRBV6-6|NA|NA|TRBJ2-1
CASSYSTEEQFF
TGTGCCAGCAGTTACTCGACAGAAGAGCAGTTCTTC
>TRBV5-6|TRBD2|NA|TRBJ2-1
CASSFSGTYNEQFF
TGTGCCAGCAGCTTTAGCGGGACTTACAATGAGCAGTTCTTC
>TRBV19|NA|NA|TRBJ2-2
CASRLTASINTGELFF
TGTGCCAGTAGGCTGACAGCCTCAATTAACACCGGGGAACTGTTTTTT
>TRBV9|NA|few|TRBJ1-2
CASSVAAGHGYGYTF
TGTGCCAGCAGCGTAGCTGCGGGACACGGCTATGGCTACACCTTC
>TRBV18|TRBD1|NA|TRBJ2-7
CASSPPDRGGEQYF
TGTGCCAGCTCACCACCGGACAGGGGGGGCGAGCAGTACTTC
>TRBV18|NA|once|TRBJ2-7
CASSPRAGPGEQYF
TGTGCCAGCTCACCACGTGCGGGCCCGGGGGAGCAGTACTTC
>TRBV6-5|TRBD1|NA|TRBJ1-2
CASSYDRDGGYTF
TGTGCCAGCAGTTACGACAGGGATGGTGGCTACACCTTC
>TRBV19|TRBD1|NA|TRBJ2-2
CASSTGQVPTGELFF
TGTGCCAGTAGTACCGGACAGGTTCCTACCGGGGAGCTGTTTTTT
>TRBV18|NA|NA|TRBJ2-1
CASSPLAQDSYNEQFF
TGTGCCAGCTCACCGCTAGCGCAAGACTCCTACAATGAGCAGTTCTTC
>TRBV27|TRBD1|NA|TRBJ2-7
CASSSYRGAYEQYF
TGTGCCAGCAGTTCTTACAGGGGGGCCTACGAGCAGTACTTC
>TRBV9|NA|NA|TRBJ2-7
CASSVAPGRAYEQYF
TGTGCCAGCAGCGTAGCTCCCGGCAGGGCATACGAGCAGTACTTC
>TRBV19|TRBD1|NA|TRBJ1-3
CASSTQGAGGTIYF
TGTGCCAGTAGCACCCAGGGGGCCGGAGGCACCATATATTTT
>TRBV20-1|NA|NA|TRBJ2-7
CSALGGLEQYF
TGCAGTGCCCTCGGGGGGCTGGAGCAGTACTTC
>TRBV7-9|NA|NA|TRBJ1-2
CASSLGGRGYTF
TGTGCCAGCAGCTTAGGAGGGCGCGGCTACACCTTC
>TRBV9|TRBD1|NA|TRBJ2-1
CASSVGDLGGHEQFF
TGTGCCAGCAGCGTAGGGGACCTAGGGGGCCATGAGCAGTTCTTC
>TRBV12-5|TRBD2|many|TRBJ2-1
CASGLATGTSGNEQFF
TGTGCTAGTGGTTTGGCCACCGGGACTAGCGGGAATGAGCAGTTCTTC
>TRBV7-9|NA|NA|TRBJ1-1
CASSLAGSEAFF
TGTGCCAGCAGCTTAGCAGGGTCTGAAGCTTTCTTT
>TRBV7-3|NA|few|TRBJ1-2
CASSPRVGPVYGYTF
TGTGCCAGCAGTCCCCGGGTCGGGCCAGTCTATGGCTACACCTTC
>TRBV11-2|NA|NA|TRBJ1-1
CASSPGMNTEAFF
TGTGCCAGCAGTCCAGGGATGAACACTGAAGCTTTCTTT
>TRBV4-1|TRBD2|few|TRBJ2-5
CASSQAPGTSGREETQYF
TGCGCCAGCAGCCAAGCTCCCGGGACTAGCGGGAGGGAAGAGACCCAGTACTTC
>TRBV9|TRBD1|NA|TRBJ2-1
CASSVTGQGYNEQFF
TGTGCCAGCAGCGTAACCGGACAGGGCTACAATGAGCAGTTCTTC
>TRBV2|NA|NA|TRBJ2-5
CASSPEGAQYF
TGTGCCAGCAGCCCCGAGGGAGCCCAGTACTTC
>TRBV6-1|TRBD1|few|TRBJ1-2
CASSEGFWTGTRKGYGYTF
TGTGCCAGCAGTGAAGGGTTTTGGACAGGGACGAGGAAGGGCTATGGCTACACCTTC